The 2 T cell receptor beta chains given below trace back to one sample, sequenced in a study of CD8+CD57+ T cells in acquired aplastic anemia. The authors sequenced patients whose flow cytometry had shown CD8+CD57+ cell expansion. For CDR3 and TCR beta VDJ profiling, genomic DNA was the template used. TCRdb re-called the reads through MiXCR, storing one row per CDR3 protein. The sample lists 400,000 to 600,000 distinct CDR3 sequences, around 33% occurring once. Sequencing was performed on sorted CD4+, CD8+, or CD8+CD57+ T cells (not recorded which) from PBMCs. The receptors shown here come from a human donor with aplastic anemia.

This clonotype was recorded many times. This chain links TRBV11-2 with TRBJ2-7; weak D call: TRBD2 (6 bases). Per the germline V gene, CDR1 is SGHAT and CDR2 is FQNNGV. The CDR3 covers 15 residues. Trimming cost V 0 bases and J 0 bases, with 9 bases left between them. CDR3 bases: TGTGCCAGCAGCTTAGACGGAGGGAACTCCTACGAGCAGTACTTC. This codes for CASSLDGGNSYEQYF.

This clonotype was seen a few times. V is TRBV4-3 and J is TRBJ1-5; D perhaps matches TRBD1 (5 bases). This CDR3 spans 15 amino acids. Between the trimmed V and J ends, which lost 4 bases and 5 bases, there was a span of 15 bases. Germline CDR1 LGHNA, CDR2 YSLEER. CDR3 sequence reads: CASSPTSRADQPQHF. CDR3 DNA: TGCGCCAGCAGCCCGACGTCCAGGGCGGATCAGCCCCAGCATTTT.